The 28 T cell receptor beta chains below all came from one sample that was sequenced in a study of regulatory T cells in long-lasting Graves disease (dated by TCRdb to the early 2020s). Library creation used multiplex PCR. The instrument was an Illumina HiSeq 4000. TCR beta libraries were built with iRepertoire HTBI primers and Arm-PCR amplification of CDR3 regions. The public reads were reanalyzed by TCRdb: fastp trimming at Q25, MiXCR alignment, in-frame beta chains only. Rows with one shared CDR3 protein collapse into an entry with the most common genes and DNA. This sample has roughly 560,000 distinct CDR3 sequences in its table, and around 11% of those were observed once. 8.9% of the sample lies in the top ten. The intended sense of this specimen's time point label: newly diagnosed GD, antithyroid drugs for less than 3 months. For both TCR sequencing and RNA sequencing, RNA was extracted from PBMCs in TRIzol.

This same sample was also part of a study on T cells in Graves' hyperthyroidism and ophthalmopathy.

The sequenced sample was peripheral blood mononuclear cells (PBMCs), obtained at new diagnosis, from a patient treated with antithyroid drugs. All receptors derive from a woman in her 30s with Graves disease. Donor details come from another sample of the same person, matched by shared clones.

The rearrangement uses TRBV28 and TRBJ2-1, with 11 bases that match TRBD1. The CDR3 spans 15 residues. Germline CDR1 MDHEN, CDR2 SYDVKM. J lost 3 bases, V lost 7 bases, and 5 bases had no gene match. CDR3 in amino acids: CASMSGTGGYNEQFF. The CDR3 bases are TGTGCCAGCATGTCGGGGACAGGGGGCTACAATGAGCAGTTCTTC.

This clonotype was seen many times. The J gene is TRBJ1-5, the V gene TRBV6-1; D is perhaps TRBD1 (5 bases). This CDR3 has 15 residues. Germline CDR1 MNHNS, CDR2 SASEGT. V was trimmed by 7 bases and J by 2 bases, leaving 15 bases between them. DNA of the CDR3: TGTGCCAGCACCCCAACAGGTCGGGGCAATCAGCCCCAGCATTTT. It translates to CASTPTGRGNQPQHF.

The rearrangement uses TRBV20-1 and TRBJ1-1; no clear D gene. Germline V gene sequence: CDR1 DFQATT, CDR2 SNEGSKA (reference sequence). This CDR3 has 13 amino acids. V dropped 1 base and J dropped 0 bases, with 6 bases sitting between them. CDR3 DNA: TGCAGTGCTAGAGGAGTCATGAACACTGAAGCTTTCTTT. Protein sequence: CSARGVMNTEAFF.

The sample holds many counts of this clonotype. The rearrangement joins TRBV20-1 to TRBJ2-1; the D is unclear. The CDR3 is 11 amino acids. CDR1 is DFQATT, CDR2 SNEGSKA, per germline (reference sequence). Deletions cut 3 bases from V and 2 bases from J, with 2 bases between. CDR3 protein: CSASAYNEQFF. Here the CDR3 DNA reads TGCAGTGCTAGTGCCTACAATGAGCAGTTCTTC.

This clonotype came up many times. The V and J genes are TRBV6-5 and TRBJ2-7; D ambiguous. This CDR3 is 12 amino acids long. With 3 bases removed from V and 4 bases from J, the gap between germline ends came to 7 bases. Per germline, CDR1 MNHEY and CDR2 SVGAGI. CDR3 residues: CASSYDGYEQYF. The CDR3 DNA reads as TGTGCCAGCAGTTATGACGGTTACGAGCAGTACTTC.

This clonotype was seen repeatedly, ten times or more. V is TRBV5-6 and J is TRBJ2-1; D gene unclear. The V end was cut by 4 bases, the J end by 10 bases, with 12 bases between. The CDR3 has 12 residues. The V gene's germline CDR1 is SGHDT and CDR2 YYEEEE. This CDR3 is CASSGRAGEQFF. The CDR3 coding sequence is TGTGCCAGCAGCGGCCGGGCAGGCGAGCAGTTCTTC.

This clonotype came up many times. V usage is TRBV2 and J usage is TRBJ2-5; 13 nucleotides agree with TRBD2. Trimming cost V 6 bases and J 1 base; bases outside gene matches: 2. This CDR3 contains 15 residues. The V gene's germline CDR1 is SNHLY and CDR2 FYNNEI. The CDR3 nucleotides are TGTGCCAGCAGAGGACTAGCGGGAGTCCAAGAGACCCAGTACTTC. This encodes CASRGLAGVQETQYF. Combining the CDR3 with reference TRBV2 and TRBJ2-5 gives the whole variable domain EPEVTQTPSHQVTQMGQEVILRCVPISNHLYFYWYRQILGQKVEFLVSFYNNEISEKSEIFDDQFSVERPDGSNFTLKIRSTKLEDSAMYFCASRGLAGVQETQYFGPGTRLLVL.

This clonotype was recorded many times. J is TRBJ2-1 and V is TRBV27, with D hard to call. V lost 4 bases and J lost 5, with 18 bases in between. Germline CDR1 and CDR2: MNHEY and SMNVEV (reference sequence). The CDR3 is made up of 16 amino acids. The CDR3 reads CASSSSLGWGNNEQFF. CDR3 coding DNA: TGTGCCAGCAGTTCTTCTCTAGGGTGGGGTAACAATGAGCAGTTCTTC.

This clonotype showed up many times. The chain couples TRBV18 to TRBJ2-3, with D possibly TRBD2 on 5 matching bases. CDR3 length: 15 residues. The ends were cut back, 6 bases at V and 0 bases at J, with 13 bases in the middle. Per the germline V gene, CDR1 is KGHSH and CDR2 is LQKENI. CDR3 nucleotides: TGTGCCAGCTCCCCCCCCGGGGTCAGCACAGATACGCAGTATTTT. This gives the protein CASSPPGVSTDTQYF.

The V and J genes are TRBV11-2 and TRBJ2-5; 7 bases are a match to TRBD1. J gave up 7 bases and V 5 bases, and 19 bases lay outside the gene matches. CDR3 length: 17 amino acids. Germline-derived CDR1 and CDR2 are SGHAT and FQNNGV. This chain's CDR3 is CASSTLSTGAGDGTQYF. In nucleotides, the CDR3 is TGTGCCAGCAGCACCTTATCCACAGGGGCAGGGGACGGGACCCAGTACTTC.

The chain has TRBV2 and TRBJ2-5; 7 bases agree with TRBD1. The germline CDR1 and CDR2 sequences are SNHLY and FYNNEI. This CDR3 has 12 amino acids. Trimming at V came to 7 bases and at J to 7 bases, leaving 6 bases not matched to a gene. The CDR3 loop reads CASMNRGGTQYF. CDR3 DNA sequence: TGTGCCAGCATGAACAGGGGTGGGACCCAGTACTTC.

CDR3 loop: CASSLYRSGELFF. Here the CDR3 DNA reads TGTGCCAGCAGCTTGTACAGATCCGGGGAGCTGTTTTTT. The rearrangement joins TRBV11-3 to TRBJ2-2; D uncertain. This CDR3 has 13 amino acids. Trimming took 3 bases from V and 6 from J, leaving 8 bases between them. Germline lookup yields CDR1 SGHNT and CDR2 YENEEA.

This clonotype was counted ten times or more. The gene calls are TRBV3-1 and TRBJ2-2; D tentatively fits TRBD1 or TRBD2 (6 bases each). CDR1 LGHDT and CDR2 YNNKEL come from the germline V gene (reference sequence). Trimming removed 2 bases at V and 4 bases at J, with 14 bases between. CDR3 length: 16 amino acids. In DNA form, the CDR3 reads TGTGCCAGCAGCCAATCTCCGGGGGCTCTCACCGGGGAGCTGTTTTTT. Translation: CASSQSPGALTGELFF.

This clonotype has ten or more counts. Its ends do not fully match the called genes, so a read error is possible. This chain joins TRBV12-3 or TRBV12-4 and TRBJ2-7; 10 bases map to TRBD2. The CDR3 covers 14 residues. The CDR3 nucleotides read TGTGCCAGCAGTCTAGCGGGAGAGCTCTACGAGCAGTACTTC. Its translation is CASSLAGELYEQYF.

In its sample, this clonotype was seen many times. The V gene is TRBV5-1, the J gene TRBJ2-6; 8 positions agree with TRBD2. This CDR3 has 18 amino acids. The ends lost 4 bases at V and 4 bases at J; junction bases unmatched: 13. Germline CDR1 and CDR2: SGHRS and YFSETQ. The CDR3 is CASSPMGRGEAGANVLTF. CDR3 in DNA: TGCGCCAGCAGCCCGATGGGGCGGGGGGAGGCAGGGGCCAACGTCCTGACTTTC.

This clonotype showed up many times. The germline gene is not matched at one end of the junction; a read error may be the cause. The chain combines TRBV6-2 or TRBV6-3 with TRBJ2-1, with TRBD2 identical over 8 bases. The germline gives CDR1 MNHEY, CDR2 SVGEGT. CDR3 length equals 19 residues. CDR3 nucleotide sequence: TGTGTCAGCAGTAGAATCTGGGTAGCGGGACGTGTTTCCTACAATGAGCAGTTCTTC. Translated, it gives CVSSRIWVAGRVSYNEQFF.

This clonotype was recorded many times. The V gene is TRBV28, the J gene TRBJ2-2, with 9 bases that match TRBD1. The CDR3 length is 15 residues. J lost 4 bases, V lost 2 bases, and 2 bases had no gene match. CDR1 and CDR2 from the germline V gene are MDHEN and SYDVKM. The CDR3 loop is CASSLGTGSTGELFF. The CDR3 DNA sequence: TGTGCCAGCAGTTTAGGGACAGGGAGCACCGGGGAGCTGTTTTTT. The whole variable domain, filled in from reference TRBV28 and TRBJ2-2, reads DVKVTQSSRYLVKRTGEKVFLECVQDMDHENMFWYRQDPGLGLRLIYFSYDVKMKEKGDIPEGYSVSREKKERFSLILESASTNQTSMYLCASSLGTGSTGELFFGEGSRLTVL.

V gene TRBV19 combines with J gene TRBJ2-4, with 7 bases that match TRBD2. The CDR3 contains 16 residues. The J segment lost 6 bases and the V segment lost 5 bases, leaving 13 bases of the junction unmatched. Germline values: CDR1 LNHDA, CDR2 SQIVND (reference sequence). CDR3 in amino acids: CASSSLEGRGGNIQYF. The CDR3 DNA reads TGTGCCAGTAGTTCATTGGAGGGGCGCGGGGGAAACATTCAGTACTTC.

This clonotype was seen a few times. The V and J genes are TRBV30 and TRBJ2-3; 13 nucleotides match TRBD2. The junction had 10 bases not matched to a gene; V was cut back by 8 bases and J by 2 bases. CDR3 length equals 16 residues. Per the germline V gene, CDR1 is GTSNPN and CDR2 is SVGIG (reference sequence). CDR3 sequence reads: CARDRGLAGLTDTQYF. The DNA for the CDR3 is TGTGCCAGAGACAGGGGACTAGCGGGACTCACAGATACGCAGTATTTT.

Many counts were recorded for this clonotype. The chain joins TRBV27 to TRBJ2-4, with no clear D. The length of the CDR3 is 12 residues. Looked up from germline, CDR1 is MNHEY and CDR2 is SMNVEV (reference sequence). The germline V and J ends were trimmed by 4 bases and 6 bases, with 7 bases remaining between them. The CDR3 region is CASSSDGNIQYF. The CDR3, as DNA: TGTGCCAGCAGTTCGGACGGAAACATTCAGTACTTC.

This clonotype was recorded at least ten times. The chain is built from TRBV7-9 and TRBJ2-7; D not resolved. This CDR3 is 15 amino acids long. V lost 3 bases and J lost 2, with 14 bases in between. Germline V CDR1 and CDR2: SEHNR, FQNEAQ (reference sequence). This chain's CDR3 is CASSFSHVNAYEQYF. The CDR3 nucleotides are TGTGCCAGCAGCTTTTCGCACGTCAACGCCTACGAGCAGTACTTC.

There are a few counts of this clonotype. This rearrangement joins TRBV3-1 to TRBJ2-7, with 10 bases fitting TRBD2. CDR3 size: 13 residues. V shed 1 base and J 10 bases; nucleotides not matched to a gene: 4. The germline V gene encodes CDR1 LGHDT and CDR2 YNNKEL (reference sequence). The CDR3 loop is CASSQGPSGGQYF. CDR3 DNA sequence: TGTGCCAGCAGCCAAGGCCCTAGCGGGGGACAGTACTTC.

This clonotype was seen at least ten times. The chain combines TRBV3-1 with TRBJ2-5; 7 bases match TRBD1. J lost 5 bases, V lost 2 bases, and 8 bases had no gene match. Germline assignment: CDR1 LGHDT and CDR2 YNNKEL (reference sequence). CDR3 size: 15 residues. The chain's CDR3 is CASSQTGDLWETQYF. The CDR3, as DNA: TGTGCCAGCAGCCAAACAGGGGACCTTTGGGAGACCCAGTACTTC.

This clonotype was recorded at least ten times. In DNA, the CDR3 is TGTGCCAGCAGTGACGGTCCCGGGGAGCTGTTTTTT. This gives the protein CASSDGPGELFF. The genes are TRBV2 and TRBJ2-2; D remains unclear. V was cut by 3 bases and J by 6 bases, with 5 bases left in between. The CDR3 consists of 12 residues. From germline, CDR1 is SNHLY and CDR2 FYNNEI.

The J gene is TRBJ2-7, the V gene TRBV28; no definite D call. Looked up from germline, CDR1 is MDHEN and CDR2 is SYDVKM. Deletions cut 6 bases from V and 5 bases from J, with 20 bases between. The CDR3 is made up of 15 amino acids. This CDR3 reads CASSEPPSLVDEQYF. For the CDR3, the DNA is TGTGCCAGCAGCGAACCCCCTTCACTCGTAGACGAGCAGTACTTC. The entire variable domain, with the rest obtained from reference TRBV28 and TRBJ2-7, is as follows: DVKVTQSSRYLVKRTGEKVFLECVQDMDHENMFWYRQDPGLGLRLIYFSYDVKMKEKGDIPEGYSVSREKKERFSLILESASTNQTSMYLCASSEPPSLVDEQYFGPGTRLTVT.

This chain joins TRBV12-3 or TRBV12-4 and TRBJ2-5, with 9 bases aligning to TRBD2. The trim removed 6 bases at V and 1 base at J, leaving 12 bases unmatched. The CDR3 contains 17 residues. The CDR3: CASSHSGSSSGQETQYF. The CDR3 DNA reads as TGTGCCAGCAGCCATAGCGGGAGTAGTAGCGGCCAAGAGACCCAGTACTTC.

This clonotype was recorded at least ten times. The chain is built from TRBV15 and TRBJ2-1; TRBD2 is a possible D gene (7 bases). The CDR3 covers 15 residues. Between the trimmed V and J ends, which lost 1 base and 13 bases, there was a span of 20 bases. Germline V gene lookup returns CDR1 LNHNV and CDR2 YYDKDF (reference sequence). Here the CDR3 reads CATSRALGGGGEQFF. The CDR3 DNA reads TGTGCCACCAGCAGAGCCCTCGGGGGCGGGGGCGAACAGTTCTTC.

This clonotype has a count of ten or more. The chain links TRBV2 to TRBJ2-5; the D call may be TRBD1 or TRBD2 (5 bases each). This CDR3 region has 11 residues. Germline-derived CDR1 and CDR2 are SNHLY and FYNNEI. V lost 8 bases to trimming and J lost 5 bases, with 9 bases between them. DNA of the CDR3: TGTGCCAGCGCGTGGGGGGAGACCCAGTACTTC. It is translated as CASAWGETQYF.